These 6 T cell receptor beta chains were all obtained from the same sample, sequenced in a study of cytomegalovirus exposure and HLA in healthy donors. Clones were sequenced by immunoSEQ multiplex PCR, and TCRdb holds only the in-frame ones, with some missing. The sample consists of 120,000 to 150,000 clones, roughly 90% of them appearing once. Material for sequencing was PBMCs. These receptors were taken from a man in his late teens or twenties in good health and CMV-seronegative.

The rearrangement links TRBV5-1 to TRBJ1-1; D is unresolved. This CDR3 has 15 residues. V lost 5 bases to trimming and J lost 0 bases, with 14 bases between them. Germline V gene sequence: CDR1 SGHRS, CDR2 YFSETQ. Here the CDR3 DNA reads TGCGCCAGCAGTTACCCGGGAGGTATGAACACTGAAGCTTTCTTT. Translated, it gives CASSYPGGMNTEAFF.

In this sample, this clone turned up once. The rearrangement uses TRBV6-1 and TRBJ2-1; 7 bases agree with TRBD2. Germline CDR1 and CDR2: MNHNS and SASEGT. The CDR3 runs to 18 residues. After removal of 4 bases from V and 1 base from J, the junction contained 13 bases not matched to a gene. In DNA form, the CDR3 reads TGTGCCAGCAGTGGCTCCCTCCGACTAGCACTTTCCTACAATGAGCAGTTCTTC. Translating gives CASSGSLRLALSYNEQFF.

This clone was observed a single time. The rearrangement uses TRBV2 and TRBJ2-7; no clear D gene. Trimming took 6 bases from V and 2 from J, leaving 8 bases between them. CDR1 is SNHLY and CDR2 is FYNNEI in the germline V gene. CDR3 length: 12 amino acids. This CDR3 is CASSDFAYEQYF. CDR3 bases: TGTGCCAGCAGCGACTTCGCCTACGAGCAGTACTTC.

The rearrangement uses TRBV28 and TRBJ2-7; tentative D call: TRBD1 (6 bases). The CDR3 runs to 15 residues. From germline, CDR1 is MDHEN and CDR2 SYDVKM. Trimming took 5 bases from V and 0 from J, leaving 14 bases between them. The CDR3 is CASSVRGASSYEQYF. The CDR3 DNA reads TGTGCCAGCAGTGTCAGGGGTGCGAGCTCCTACGAGCAGTACTTC.

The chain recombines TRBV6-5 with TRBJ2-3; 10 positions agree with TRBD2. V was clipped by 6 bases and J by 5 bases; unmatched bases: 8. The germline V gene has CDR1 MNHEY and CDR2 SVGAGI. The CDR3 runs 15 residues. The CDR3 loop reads CASSGLAAVGDTQYF. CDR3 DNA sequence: TGTGCCAGCAGCGGACTAGCGGCCGTAGGAGATACGCAGTATTTT.

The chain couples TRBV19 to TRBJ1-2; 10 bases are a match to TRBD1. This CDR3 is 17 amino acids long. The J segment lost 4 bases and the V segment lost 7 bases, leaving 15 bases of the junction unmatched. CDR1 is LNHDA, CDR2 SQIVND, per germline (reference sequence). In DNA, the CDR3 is TGTGCCAGTATCCCCCAGCCCCCGGACAGGGGGGCCTATGGCTACACCTTC. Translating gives CASIPQPPDRGAYGYTF.